This T cell receptor (beta chain) was recovered during a study of CD8+ T cells in alopecia areata. V lost 2 bases and J 1 base, leaving 16 bases between the germline ends. CDR1 is MNHNS, CDR2 SASEGT, per germline. CDR3 length: 17 amino acids. The authors extracted RNA and reverse transcribed it into cDNA as the sequencing template. The data were produced by immunoSEQ multiplex PCR, yet TCRdb's version contains in-frame clones alone and is incomplete. Of about 200,000 clones in the sample, about 53% were seen once. Study-wide results and caveats: In patients, TCRs were shared less clearly than in mice, and HLA may possibly be involved.

This clone has just a few counts. What it recognizes is unknown. The chain joins TRBV6-1 to TRBJ2-3; weak D call: TRBD2 (6 bases). The sequencing used CD4+ T cells sorted from blood, collected at week 0. This TCR came from a human donor with alopecia areata. The CDR3 protein is CASSEFRASAGTDTQYF. CDR3 nucleotides: TGTGCCAGCAGTGAATTTAGGGCTAGCGCAGGCACAGATACGCAGTATTTT.